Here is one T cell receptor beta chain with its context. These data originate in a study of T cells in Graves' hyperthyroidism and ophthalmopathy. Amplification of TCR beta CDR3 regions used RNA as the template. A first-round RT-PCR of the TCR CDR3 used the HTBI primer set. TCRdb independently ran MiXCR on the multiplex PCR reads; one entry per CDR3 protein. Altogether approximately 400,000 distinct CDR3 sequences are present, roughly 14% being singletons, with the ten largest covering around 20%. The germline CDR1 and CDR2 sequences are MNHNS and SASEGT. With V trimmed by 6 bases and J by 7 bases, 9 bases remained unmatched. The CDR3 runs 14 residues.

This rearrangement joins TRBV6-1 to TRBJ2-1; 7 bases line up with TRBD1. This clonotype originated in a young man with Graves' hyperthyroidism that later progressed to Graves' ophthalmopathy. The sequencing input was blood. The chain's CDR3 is CASSVTGTGNEQFF. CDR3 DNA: TGTGCCAGCAGCGTGACAGGGACCGGGAATGAGCAGTTCTTC.